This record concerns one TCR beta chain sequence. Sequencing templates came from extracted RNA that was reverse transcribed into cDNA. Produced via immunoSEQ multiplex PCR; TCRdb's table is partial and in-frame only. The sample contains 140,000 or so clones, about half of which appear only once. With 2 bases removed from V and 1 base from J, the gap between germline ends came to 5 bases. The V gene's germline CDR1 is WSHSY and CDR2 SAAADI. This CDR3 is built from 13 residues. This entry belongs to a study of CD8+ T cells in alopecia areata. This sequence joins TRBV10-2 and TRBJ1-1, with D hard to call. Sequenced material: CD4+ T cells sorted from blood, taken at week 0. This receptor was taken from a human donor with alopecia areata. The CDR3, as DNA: TGCGCCAGCAGTGAGGGAACGAACACTGAAGCTTTCTTT. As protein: CASSEGTNTEAFF.